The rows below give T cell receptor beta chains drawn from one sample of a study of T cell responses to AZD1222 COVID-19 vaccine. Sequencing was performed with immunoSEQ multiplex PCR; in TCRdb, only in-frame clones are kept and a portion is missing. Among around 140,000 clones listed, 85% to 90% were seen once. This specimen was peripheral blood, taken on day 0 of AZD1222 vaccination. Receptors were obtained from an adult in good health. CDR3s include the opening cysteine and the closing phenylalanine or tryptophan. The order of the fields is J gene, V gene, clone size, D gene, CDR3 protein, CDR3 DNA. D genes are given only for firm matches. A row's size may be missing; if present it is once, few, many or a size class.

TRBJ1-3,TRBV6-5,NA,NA,CASRPGTSGNTIYF,TGTGCCAGCAGACCGGGAACCTCTGGAAACACCATATATTTT
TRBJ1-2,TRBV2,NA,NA,CASSLTQAGYTF,TGTGCCAGCAGCCTCACCCAGGCGGGCTACACCTTC
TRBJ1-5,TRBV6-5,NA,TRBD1,CASKVGQVYQPQHF,TGTGCCAGCAAGGTCGGACAGGTCTATCAGCCCCAGCATTTT
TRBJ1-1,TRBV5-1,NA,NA,CASSPRGIAEAFF,TGCGCCAGCAGCCCGCGGGGAATCGCTGAAGCTTTCTTT
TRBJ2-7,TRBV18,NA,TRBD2,CASSPTTSFRNEQYF,TGTGCCAGCTCACCGACGACTAGCTTCCGCAACGAGCAGTACTTC
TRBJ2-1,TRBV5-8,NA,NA,CASNRGNNEQFF,TGTGCCAGCAACCGGGGAAACAATGAGCAGTTCTTC
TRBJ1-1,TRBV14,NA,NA,CASTFLGVDTEAFF,TGTGCCAGCACTTTCCTTGGGGTTGACACTGAAGCTTTCTTT
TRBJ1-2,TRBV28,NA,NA,CASSSPGTTGYTF,TGTGCCAGCAGTTCTCCCGGGACGACTGGCTACACCTTC
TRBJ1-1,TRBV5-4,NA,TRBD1,CASSRQGALMNTEAFF,TGTGCCAGCAGCCGACAGGGGGCCCTAATGAACACTGAAGCTTTCTTT
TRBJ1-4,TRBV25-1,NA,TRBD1,CASSDLGRGRGEKLFF,TGTGCCAGCAGTGATCTCGGCAGGGGGCGCGGAGAAAAACTGTTTTTT
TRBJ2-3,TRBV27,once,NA,CASSFQGADTQYF,TGTGCCAGCAGTTTCCAGGGCGCAGATACGCAGTATTTT
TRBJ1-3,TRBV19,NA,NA,CASTNRFSGNTIYF,TGTGCCAGTACCAATCGGTTCTCTGGAAACACCATATATTTT
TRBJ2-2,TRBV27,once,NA,CASSIRGAAVTGELFF,TGTGCCAGCAGTATCCGGGGGGCTGCAGTCACCGGGGAGCTGTTTTTT
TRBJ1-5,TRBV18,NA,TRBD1,CASSPLGQGAEPQHF,TGTGCCAGCTCACCCTTAGGACAGGGCGCGGAGCCCCAGCATTTT
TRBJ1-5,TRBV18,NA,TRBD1,CASSGWTGGDQPQHF,TGTGCCAGCTCAGGATGGACAGGGGGAGATCAGCCCCAGCATTTT
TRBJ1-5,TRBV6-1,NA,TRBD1,CASSEAPTGTAMNQPQHF,TGTGCCAGCAGTGAAGCGCCTACCGGGACAGCGATGAATCAGCCCCAGCATTTT
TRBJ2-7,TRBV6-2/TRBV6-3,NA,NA,CASSQSIHEQYF,TGTGCCAGCAGCCAAAGTATCCACGAGCAGTACTTC
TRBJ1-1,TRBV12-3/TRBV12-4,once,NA,CASSSRLEAFF,TGTGCCAGCAGTTCCCGACTAGAAGCTTTCTTT
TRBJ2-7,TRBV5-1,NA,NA,CASSFRENGYEQYF,TGCGCCAGCAGCTTCCGGGAGAACGGCTACGAGCAGTACTTC
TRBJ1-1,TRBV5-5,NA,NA,CASSLTGTEAFF,TGTGCCAGCAGCTTAACCGGCACTGAAGCTTTCTTT
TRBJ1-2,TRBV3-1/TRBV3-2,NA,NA,CASSQQTNLGYTF,TGTGCCAGCAGCCAACAAACGAATTTAGGCTACACCTTC
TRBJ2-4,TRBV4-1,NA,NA,CASSHKIGQEGFQYF,TGCGCCAGCAGCCACAAAATAGGACAGGAGGGATTTCAGTACTTC
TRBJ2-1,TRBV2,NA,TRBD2,CASMREGINEQFF,TGTGCCAGCATGCGGGAGGGGATCAATGAGCAGTTCTTC
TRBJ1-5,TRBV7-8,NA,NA,CASSLWEGQPQHF,TGTGCCAGCAGCTTATGGGAGGGACAGCCCCAGCATTTT
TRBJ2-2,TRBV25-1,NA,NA,CASRLANTGELFF,TGTGCCAGCAGGCTAGCAAACACCGGGGAGCTGTTTTTT
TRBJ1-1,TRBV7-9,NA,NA,CASSLARGGAFF,TGTGCCAGCAGCTTAGCGCGGGGGGGCGCTTTCTTT
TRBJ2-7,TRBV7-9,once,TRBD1,CASSLQTGNYEQYF,TGTGCCAGCAGCCTCCAGACAGGGAACTACGAGCAGTACTTC
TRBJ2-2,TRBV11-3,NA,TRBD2,CASSFSGVTTGELFF,TGTGCCAGCAGCTTTAGCGGGGTCACCACCGGGGAGCTGTTTTTT
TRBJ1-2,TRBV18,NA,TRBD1,CASSPGQGYLGNYGYTF,TGTGCCAGCTCACCGGGACAGGGTTATCTTGGCAACTATGGCTACACCTTC
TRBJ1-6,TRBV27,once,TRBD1,CASSFTGTGGSPLHF,TGTGCCAGCAGTTTCACCGGGACAGGTGGATCACCCCTCCACTTT
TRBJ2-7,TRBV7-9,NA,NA,CASSLLQGPYEQYF,TGTGCCAGCAGCTTATTACAGGGTCCCTACGAGCAGTACTTC
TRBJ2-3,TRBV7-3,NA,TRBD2,CASSLRPGLAEHTQYF,TGTGCCAGCAGCTTAAGACCCGGCCTAGCGGAGCATACGCAGTATTTT
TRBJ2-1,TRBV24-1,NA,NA,CATSDQGSSYNEQFF,TGTGCCACCAGTGACCAGGGGAGCTCCTACAATGAGCAGTTCTTC
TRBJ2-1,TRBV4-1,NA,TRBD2,CASSQGGGKGPFF,TGCGCCAGCAGCCAAGGGGGAGGGAAGGGGCCGTTCTTC
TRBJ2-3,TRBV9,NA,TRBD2,CASSPRAGGGPDTQYF,TGTGCCAGCAGCCCGCGAGCGGGAGGGGGGCCAGATACGCAGTATTTT
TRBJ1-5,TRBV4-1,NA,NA,CASSQDRAVNQPQHF,TGCGCCAGCAGCCAAGATCGGGCAGTCAATCAGCCCCAGCATTTT
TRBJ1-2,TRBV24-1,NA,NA,CATSDSRAAYGYTF,TGTGCCACCAGTGACAGCCGGGCCGCCTATGGCTACACCTTC
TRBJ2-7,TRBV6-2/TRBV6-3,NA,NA,CASSTLNIPYEQYF,TGTGCCAGCAGTACACTCAATATCCCCTACGAGCAGTACTTC
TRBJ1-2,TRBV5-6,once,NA,CASSFGQDYGYTF,TGTGCCAGCAGCTTTGGACAAGACTATGGCTACACCTTC
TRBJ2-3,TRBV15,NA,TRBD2,CATSKLGGLAGTSTDTQYF,TGTGCCACCAGCAAGTTAGGGGGGCTAGCGGGGACTAGCACAGATACGCAGTATTTT
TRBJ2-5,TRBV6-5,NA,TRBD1,CATGDREGQGTQYF,TGTGCCACTGGGGACAGGGAGGGTCAAGGGACCCAGTACTTC
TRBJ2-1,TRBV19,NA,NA,CASSIDPGRIAWDEQFF,TGTGCCAGTAGTATAGATCCAGGTCGGATCGCGTGGGATGAGCAGTTCTTC
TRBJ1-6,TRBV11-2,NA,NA,CASSSTSQDSPLHF,TGTGCCAGCAGCTCAACATCCCAGGACTCACCCCTCCACTTT
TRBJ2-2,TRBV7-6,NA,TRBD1,CASSLNTGGTGELFF,TGTGCCAGCAGCTTAAATACAGGGGGCACCGGGGAGCTGTTTTTT
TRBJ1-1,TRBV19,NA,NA,CASLSRQTALELTEAFF,TGTGCCAGTCTCTCCCGGCAAACAGCCTTGGAACTCACTGAAGCTTTCTTT
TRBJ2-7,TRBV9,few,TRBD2,CASSVGHTGGNEQYF,TGTGCCAGCAGCGTAGGACACACGGGAGGGAACGAGCAGTACTTC
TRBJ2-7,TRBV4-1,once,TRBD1,CASSQAGTVAYEQYF,TGCGCCAGCAGCCAAGCTGGGACAGTCGCCTACGAGCAGTACTTC
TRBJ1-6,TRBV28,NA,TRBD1,CASSLGTVGSPLHF,TGTGCCAGCAGCCTAGGGACAGTAGGTTCACCCCTCCACTTT
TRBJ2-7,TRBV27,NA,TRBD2,CASSLAGAYEQYF,TGTGCCAGCAGTTTAGCGGGAGCCTACGAGCAGTACTTC
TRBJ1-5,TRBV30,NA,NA,CAWSGGAQGQPQHF,TGTGCCTGGAGTGGGGGGGCGCAGGGTCAGCCCCAGCATTTT
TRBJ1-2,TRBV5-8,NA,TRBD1,CASSKDRPNYGYTF,TGTGCCAGCAGCAAGGACAGGCCAAACTATGGCTACACCTTC
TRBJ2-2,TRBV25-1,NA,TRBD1,CASSEGPGGVDTGELFF,TGTGCCAGCAGTGAGGGCCCAGGGGGCGTCGACACCGGGGAGCTGTTTTTT
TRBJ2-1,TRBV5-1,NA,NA,CASSLSYNEQFF,TGCGCCAGCAGCTTGAGCTACAATGAGCAGTTCTTC
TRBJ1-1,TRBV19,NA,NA,CASSSENRPTLAFF,TGTGCCAGTAGCTCGGAGAACCGGCCCACGCTGGCTTTCTTT
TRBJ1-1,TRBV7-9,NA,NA,CASTSLQGNTEAFF,TGTGCCAGCACCTCCCTCCAGGGGAACACTGAAGCTTTCTTT
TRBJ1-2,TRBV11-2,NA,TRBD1,CASSAGTGSYGYTF,TGTGCCAGCAGCGCCGGGACAGGATCCTATGGCTACACCTTC
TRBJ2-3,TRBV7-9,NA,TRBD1,CASSRGQGITDTQYF,TGTGCCAGCAGCCGAGGACAGGGGATCACAGATACGCAGTATTTT
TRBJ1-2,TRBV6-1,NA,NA,CASSELGASYGYTF,TGTGCCAGCAGTGAACTGGGGGCGAGCTATGGCTACACCTTC